This paragraph reports one T cell receptor beta chain. The V segment lost 0 bases and the J segment 4 bases; nucleotides outside the gene matches: 5. The germline V gene encodes CDR1 SGHKS and CDR2 YYEKEE (reference sequence). The CDR3 has 16 amino acids. This specimen comes from a study of blood T cell repertoires in COVID-19. About the research overall: COVID-19 samples collected from the United States, Italy and Spain covered acute and convalescent phases.

How the authors handled the data: Cell counts per sample came from amplifying reference gene primers. This table comes from immunoSEQ multiplex PCR, and its TCRdb copy is limited to in-frame clones, with some not included. Clone size and the V and J calls come from that table; the DNA yielded D and trimming. The sample shows about 200,000 clones, less than 85% of them seen only once. Enrollment of patients from Seattle took place during active infection, with longitudinal follow-up. This TCR was sampled from a woman of 80 years or more with COVID-19, enrolled during active disease. Material for sequencing was peripheral blood. This chain joins TRBV5-5 and TRBJ2-1; 9 bases align to TRBD2. As DNA, the CDR3 is TGTGCCAGCAGCTTGGATCCTAGCGGGAAGTACAATGAGCAGTTCTTC. This translates into CASSLDPSGKYNEQFF.